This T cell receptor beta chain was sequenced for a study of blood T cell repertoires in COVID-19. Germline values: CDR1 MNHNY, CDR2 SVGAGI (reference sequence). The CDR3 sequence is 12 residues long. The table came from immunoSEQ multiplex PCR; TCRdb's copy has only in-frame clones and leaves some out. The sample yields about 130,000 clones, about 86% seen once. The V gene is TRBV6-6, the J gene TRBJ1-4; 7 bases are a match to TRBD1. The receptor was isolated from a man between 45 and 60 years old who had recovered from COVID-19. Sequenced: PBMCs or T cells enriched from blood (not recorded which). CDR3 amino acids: CAYRGPNEKLFF. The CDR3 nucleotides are TGTGCTTACAGGGGACCTAATGAAAAACTGTTTTTT.